The 9 T cell receptor beta chains reported below all come from one sample, sequenced in a study of early T cells in non-severe SARS-CoV-2 infection. TCRdb ran MiXCR on the 5' RACE reads and lists one entry per CDR3 protein. The sample has tens of thousands of distinct CDR3 sequences; approximately 16% are singletons. This sample comprised whole blood, obtained at baseline. These receptors all come from an adult who was a healthcare worker with PCR-confirmed SARS-CoV-2 infection or an uninfected control (not recorded which).

Only a few counts were recorded for this clonotype. The chain joins TRBV10-2 to TRBJ2-3, with D tentatively TRBD1 (5 bases). The germline gives CDR1 WSHSY, CDR2 SAAADI. The CDR3 spans 16 residues. Trimming removed 0 bases at V and 4 bases at J, with 14 bases between. CDR3 in amino acids: CASSESLGPEADTQYF. The CDR3 DNA sequence: TGCGCCAGCAGTGAGTCGTTGGGGCCTGAGGCAGATACGCAGTATTTT.

The chain has TRBV9 and TRBJ2-1; D is unresolved. Germline CDR1 SGDLS, CDR2 YYNGEE. The length of the CDR3 is 14 residues. With 4 bases removed from V and 0 bases from J, the gap between germline ends came to 8 bases. The CDR3 region is CASSLSSSYNEQFF. CDR3 sequence (DNA): TGTGCCAGCAGCCTCAGCAGCTCCTACAATGAGCAGTTCTTC.

This clonotype was seen ten or more times. The chain recombines TRBV28 with TRBJ1-1; D is undetermined. This CDR3 region has 11 residues. Trimming pared 10 bases from V and 5 bases from J, leaving 11 bases between. Germline V gene data show CDR1 as MDHEN and CDR2 as SYDVKM. CDR3 sequence (DNA): TGTGCCATAACAGAAGGGACTGAAGCTTTCTTT. Protein: CAITEGTEAFF.

In this sample, this clonotype turned up a few times. For the CDR3, the DNA is TGTGCCAGCAGCTTAGGAAATTGGGAGGGTCGCAATGAGCAGTTCTTC. This translates into CASSLGNWEGRNEQFF. This chain links TRBV11-2 with TRBJ2-1; 7 bases fit TRBD2. Germline V lookup: CDR1 SGHAT, CDR2 FQNNGV. Trimming at V came to 1 base and at J to 6 bases, leaving 9 bases not matched to a gene. The CDR3 totals 16 residues.

This clonotype showed up many times. This chain links TRBV18 with TRBJ1-1; no firm D call. Germline values: CDR1 KGHSH, CDR2 LQKENI. CDR3 length: 12 amino acids. V gave up 2 bases and J gave up 8 bases, with 9 bases separating them. The CDR3 is CASSPAAEEAFF. CDR3 bases: TGTGCCAGCTCACCAGCCGCCGAAGAAGCTTTCTTT.

This clonotype was detected many times. This chain joins TRBV4-1 and TRBJ1-1; D not certain. Looked up from germline, CDR1 is MGHRA and CDR2 is YSYEKL. Trimming took 0 bases from V and 5 from J, leaving 7 bases between them. The CDR3 has 13 amino acids. The CDR3 nucleotides read TGCGCCAGCAGCCAAGAAGGGATGACTGAAGCTTTCTTT. Amino acids: CASSQEGMTEAFF.

The rearrangement joins TRBV7-8 to TRBJ2-3; D not certain. The V gene lost 2 bases and the J gene lost 4 bases, with 10 bases spanning the gap. CDR3 length equals 14 residues. CDR1 and CDR2 from the germline V gene are SGHVS and FQNEAQ. The CDR3 DNA follows: TGTGCCAGCAGCTTAACCCCGAGTCCAGATACGCAGTATTTT. Protein: CASSLTPSPDTQYF.

There are a few counts of this clonotype. The chain recombines TRBV7-8 with TRBJ2-5, with 11 bases lining up with TRBD1. CDR3 length: 14 amino acids. Germline lookup yields CDR1 SGHVS and CDR2 FQNEAQ. Trimming took 3 bases from V and 4 from J; bases not matched to a gene: 1. CDR3 loop: CASSFGQGAETQYF. Written as DNA, the CDR3 is TGTGCCAGCAGCTTTGGACAGGGGGCAGAGACCCAGTACTTC.

This clonotype was counted once. Given the absence of the conserved phenylalanine or tryptophan at the CDR3 end, a read error is likely. J is TRBJ2-3 and V is TRBV10-1, with D unclear. The germline V gene encodes CDR1 WNHNN and CDR2 SYGVQD (reference sequence). CDR3 length equals 13 residues. With 4 bases removed from V and 4 bases from J, the gap between germline ends came to 9 bases. In nucleotides, the CDR3 is TGCGCCAGCAGTGCAGCAAGCGCAGATACGCAGTATTCT. Its protein product is CASSAASADTQYS.